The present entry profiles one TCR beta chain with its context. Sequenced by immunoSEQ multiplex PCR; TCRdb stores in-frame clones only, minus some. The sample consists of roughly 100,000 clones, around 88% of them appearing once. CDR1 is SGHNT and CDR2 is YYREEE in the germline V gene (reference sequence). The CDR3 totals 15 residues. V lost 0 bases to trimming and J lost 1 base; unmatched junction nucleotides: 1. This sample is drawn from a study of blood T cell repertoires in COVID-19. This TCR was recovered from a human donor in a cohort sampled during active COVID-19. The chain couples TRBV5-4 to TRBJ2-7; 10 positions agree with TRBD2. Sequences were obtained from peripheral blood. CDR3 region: CASSLELAGSYEQYF. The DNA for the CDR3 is TGTGCCAGCAGCTTGGAACTAGCGGGATCCTACGAGCAGTACTTC.